This T cell receptor beta chain originates from a study of shared clonotypes between healthy human individuals. The split of CD4+ cells yielded CD45RA+ naive and CD45RA-negative memory subsets. The trim removed 0 bases at V and 0 bases at J, leaving 4 bases unmatched. Germline V gene data show CDR1 as GTSNPN and CDR2 as SVGIG (reference sequence). This CDR3 region has 18 residues. Whole-study findings and limits: Among donors, sharing of clonotypes was expected to be affected by sequencing depth. Non-shared clonotypes had lower generation probabilities than clonotypes shared by all four sorted-subset donors.

For this clone: Its antigen is not known.

The authors loaded about 0.2 ug DNA, 25,000 to 30,000 T cell genomes, into sorted-subset replicate PCRs. The method was immunoSEQ multiplex PCR; TCRdb's version includes in-frame clones alone and lacks a portion of them. The sample shows around 1,000,000 clones, 60% to 80% of them seen only once. Sequencing was done on a sample of memory CD4+ T cells from PBMCs. Subset defined: CD45RA-negative fraction. This TCR was sampled from a man between 18 and 35 years old in good health. Some clones in this sample may be carry-over from other donors' samples. This chain connects TRBV30 to TRBJ2-3; 15 positions agree with TRBD2. CDR3 amino acids: CAWSVGLAGGRSTDTQYF. DNA for the CDR3: TGTGCCTGGAGTGTCGGACTAGCGGGAGGGCGAAGCACAGATACGCAGTATTTT.